These 4 T cell receptor beta chains share one sample of origin, sequenced in a study of T cells in localized non-small cell lung cancer (dated by TCRdb to 2020 to 2021). Library generation was performed with the immunoSEQ multiplex PCR assay. This immuneACCESS table, as held by TCRdb, lists in-frame sequences with V and J called but not all clones. Of the missing ones, under half trace to an unresolved V gene in checked studies; the others have no known cause. The sample has 70,000 to 85,000 clones on record, roughly 80% of them singletons. Around 1.3% of the sample is in the top ten clones. This sample comprised peripheral blood, obtained before any cancer treatment. These TCRs come from a female donor over 55 with stage I lung adenocarcinoma.

This chain connects TRBV9 to TRBJ1-2, with D possibly TRBD1 on 6 matching bases. Germline CDR1 and CDR2: SGDLS and YYNGEE. There are 16 residues in the CDR3. Trimming shortened V by 0 bases and J by 4 bases, and 16 bases separated the two germline ends. In DNA, the CDR3 is TGTGCCAGCAGCGTAGAGGGTTGGGGGCGAACCTATGGCTACACCTTC. As protein: CASSVEGWGRTYGYTF.

The chain couples TRBV7-8 to TRBJ2-3; TRBD2 agrees at 8 bases. The J segment lost 8 bases and the V segment lost 1 base, leaving 11 bases of the junction unmatched. The CDR3 is 16 residues long. From germline, CDR1 is SGHVS and CDR2 FQNEAQ. CDR3 nucleotides: TGTGCCAGCAGCTTAGTGCGGCGGGAGGATAGGGGTACGCAGTATTTT. This encodes CASSLVRREDRGTQYF.

This chain joins TRBV4-3 and TRBJ1-2, with a possible D match to TRBD1 (5 bases). This CDR3 comprises 17 residues. Looked up from germline, CDR1 is LGHNA and CDR2 is YSLEER. Trimming left V 0 bases short and J 5 bases short, with 19 bases between. CDR3 coding DNA: TGCGCCAGCAGCCAAGATTGGACGCCGTCTGAGGGGTATGGCTACACCTTC. Translation gives CASSQDWTPSEGYGYTF.

The rearrangement joins TRBV10-3 to TRBJ1-3; 7 bases match TRBD1. The CDR3 has 14 residues. CDR1 and CDR2 from the germline V gene are ENHRY and SYGVKD. The ends lost 11 bases at V and 0 bases at J; junction bases unmatched: 7. The CDR3: CAAGTVDSGNTIYF. CDR3 in DNA: TGTGCCGCGGGGACAGTCGACTCTGGAAACACCATATATTTT.